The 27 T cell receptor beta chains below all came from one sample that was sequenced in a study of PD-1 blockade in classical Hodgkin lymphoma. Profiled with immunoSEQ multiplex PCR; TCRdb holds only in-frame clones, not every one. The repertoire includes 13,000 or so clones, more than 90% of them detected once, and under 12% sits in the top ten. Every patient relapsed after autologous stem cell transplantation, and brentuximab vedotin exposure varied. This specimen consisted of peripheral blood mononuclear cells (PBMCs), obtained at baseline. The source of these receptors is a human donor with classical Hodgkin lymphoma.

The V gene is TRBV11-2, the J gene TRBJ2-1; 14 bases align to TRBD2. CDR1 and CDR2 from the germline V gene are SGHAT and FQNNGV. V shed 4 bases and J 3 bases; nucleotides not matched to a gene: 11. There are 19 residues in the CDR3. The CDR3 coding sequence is TGTGCCAGCAGCTGGACCCCGGGACTAGCGGGGGTGATCTACAATGAGCAGTTCTTC. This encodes CASSWTPGLAGVIYNEQFF.

CDR3 sequence reads: CASSPVGLAAQDGQYF. The CDR3 coding sequence is TGCGCCAGCAGCCCCGTTGGGCTAGCGGCACAAGACGGCCAGTACTTC. This sequence joins TRBV5-1 and TRBJ2-5; 7 bases are shared with TRBD2. The CDR3 totals 16 residues. CDR1 and CDR2 from the germline V gene are SGHRS and YFSETQ. With V trimmed by 4 bases and J by 10 bases, 19 bases remained unmatched.

CDR3 in amino acids: CASSLRDGLYEQYF. The CDR3 DNA is TGTGCCAGCAGTCTACGGGACGGACTCTACGAGCAGTACTTC. The V gene is TRBV27, the J gene TRBJ2-7; D may correspond to TRBD1 or TRBD2 (5 bases each). Trimming cost V 5 bases and J 3 bases, with 14 bases left between them. This CDR3 spans 14 amino acids. Per germline, CDR1 MNHEY and CDR2 SMNVEV (reference sequence).

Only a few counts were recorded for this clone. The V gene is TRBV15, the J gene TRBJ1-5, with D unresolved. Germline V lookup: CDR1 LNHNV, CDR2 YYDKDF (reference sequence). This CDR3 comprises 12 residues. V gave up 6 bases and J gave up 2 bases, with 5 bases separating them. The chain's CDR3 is CATRNGNQPQHF. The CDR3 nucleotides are TGTGCCACCAGAAACGGCAATCAGCCCCAGCATTTT.

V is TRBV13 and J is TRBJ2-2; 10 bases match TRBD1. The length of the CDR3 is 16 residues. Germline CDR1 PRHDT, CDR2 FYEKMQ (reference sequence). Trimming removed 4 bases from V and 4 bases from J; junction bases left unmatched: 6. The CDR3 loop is CASSYRDRGPTGELFF. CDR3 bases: TGTGCCAGCAGCTACCGGGACAGGGGACCCACCGGGGAGCTGTTTTTT.

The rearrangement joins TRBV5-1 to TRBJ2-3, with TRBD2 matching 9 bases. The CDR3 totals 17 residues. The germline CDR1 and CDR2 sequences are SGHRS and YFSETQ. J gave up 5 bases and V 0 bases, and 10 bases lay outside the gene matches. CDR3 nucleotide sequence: TGCGCCAGCAGCTTGGATCGGGCGGGGGGGCCGAGAGATACGCAGTATTTT. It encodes CASSLDRAGGPRDTQYF.

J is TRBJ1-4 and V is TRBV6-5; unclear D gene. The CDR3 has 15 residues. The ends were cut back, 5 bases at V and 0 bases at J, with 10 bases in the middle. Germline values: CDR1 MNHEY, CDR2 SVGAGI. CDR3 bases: TGTGCCAGCAGTAAGACGGTCGCAACTAATGAAAAACTGTTTTTT. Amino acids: CASSKTVATNEKLFF.

In DNA form, the CDR3 reads TGTGCCAGCAGGAGGGGGCCCCAAGAGACCCAGTACTTC. Its translation is CASRRGPQETQYF. V usage is TRBV27 and J usage is TRBJ2-5, with 7 bases lining up with TRBD1. This CDR3 is built from 13 residues. With 6 bases clipped from V and 1 base from J, the junction kept 2 bases outside the gene matches. CDR1 is MNHEY and CDR2 is SMNVEV in the germline V gene (reference sequence).

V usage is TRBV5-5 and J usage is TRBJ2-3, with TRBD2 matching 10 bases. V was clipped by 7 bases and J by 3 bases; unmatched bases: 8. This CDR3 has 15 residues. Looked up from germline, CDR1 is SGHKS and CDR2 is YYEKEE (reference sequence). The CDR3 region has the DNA TGTGCCAGCGGGAAGCGGGGGGGCGATACAGATACGCAGTATTTT. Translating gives CASGKRGGDTDTQYF.

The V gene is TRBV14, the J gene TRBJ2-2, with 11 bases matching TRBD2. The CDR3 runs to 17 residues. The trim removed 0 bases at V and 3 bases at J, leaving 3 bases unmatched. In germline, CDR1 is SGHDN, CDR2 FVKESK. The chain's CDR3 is CASSQELAGAYTGELFF. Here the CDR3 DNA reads TGTGCCAGCAGCCAAGAACTAGCGGGGGCATACACCGGGGAGCTGTTTTTT. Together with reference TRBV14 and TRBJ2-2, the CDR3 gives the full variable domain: EAGVTQFPSHSVIEKGQTVTLRCDPISGHDNLYWYRRVMGKEIKFLLHFVKESKQDESGMPNNRFLAERTGGTYSTLKVQPAELEDSGVYFCASSQELAGAYTGELFFGEGSRLTVL.

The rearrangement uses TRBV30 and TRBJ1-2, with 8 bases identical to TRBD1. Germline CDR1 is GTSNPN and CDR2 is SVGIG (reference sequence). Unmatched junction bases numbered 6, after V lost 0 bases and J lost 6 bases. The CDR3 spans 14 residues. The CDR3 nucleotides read TGTGCCTGGAGTGTAGGTGGACAGGGACATGGCTACACCTTC. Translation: CAWSVGGQGHGYTF.

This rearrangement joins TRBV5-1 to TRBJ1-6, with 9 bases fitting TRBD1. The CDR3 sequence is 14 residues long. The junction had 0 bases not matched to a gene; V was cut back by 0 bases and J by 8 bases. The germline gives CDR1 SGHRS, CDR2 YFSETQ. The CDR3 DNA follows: TGCGCCAGCAGCTTGGGACAGGGGGATTCACCCCTCCACTTT. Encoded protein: CASSLGQGDSPLHF.

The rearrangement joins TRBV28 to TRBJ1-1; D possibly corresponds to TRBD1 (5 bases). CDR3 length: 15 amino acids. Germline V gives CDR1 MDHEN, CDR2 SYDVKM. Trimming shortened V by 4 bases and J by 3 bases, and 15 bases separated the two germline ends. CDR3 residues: CASSSPRVGDTEAFF. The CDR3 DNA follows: TGTGCCAGCAGTTCCCCCAGGGTTGGAGACACTGAAGCTTTCTTT.

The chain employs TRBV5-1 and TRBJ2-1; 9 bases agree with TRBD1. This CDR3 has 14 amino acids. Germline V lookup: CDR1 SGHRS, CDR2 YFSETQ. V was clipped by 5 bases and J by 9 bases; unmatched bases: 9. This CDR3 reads CASRVGTGSSEQFF. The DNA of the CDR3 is TGCGCCAGCAGAGTCGGGACAGGGTCATCTGAGCAGTTCTTC.

The CDR3 sequence is CASSHTPQFFQQNTEAFF. CDR3 bases: TGTGCCAGCAGTCATACCCCTCAGTTTTTCCAGCAGAACACTGAAGCTTTCTTT. The chain is built from TRBV28 and TRBJ1-1; no definite D call. This CDR3 contains 18 residues. Germline V lookup: CDR1 MDHEN, CDR2 SYDVKM. The V and J ends lost 5 bases and 1 base respectively, with 23 bases between them.

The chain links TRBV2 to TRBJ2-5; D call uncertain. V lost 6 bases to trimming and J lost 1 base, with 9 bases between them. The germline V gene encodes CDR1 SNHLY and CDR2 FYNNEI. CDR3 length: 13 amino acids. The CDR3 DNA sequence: TGTGCCAGCAGCGCCGACTTCCAAGAGACCCAGTACTTC. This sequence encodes CASSADFQETQYF.

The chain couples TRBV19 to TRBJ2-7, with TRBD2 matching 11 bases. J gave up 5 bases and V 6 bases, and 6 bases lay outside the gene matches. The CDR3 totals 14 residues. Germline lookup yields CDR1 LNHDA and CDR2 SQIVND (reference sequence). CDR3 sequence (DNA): TGTGCCAGTAGCAGACTAGCGGGGATCCACGAGCAGTACTTC. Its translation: CASSRLAGIHEQYF. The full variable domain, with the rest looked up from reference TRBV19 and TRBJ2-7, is DGGITQSPKYLFRKEGQNVTLSCEQNLNHDAMYWYRQDPGQGLRLIYYSQIVNDFQKGDIAEGYSVSREKKESFPLTVTSAQKNPTAFYLCASSRLAGIHEQYFGPGTRLTVT.

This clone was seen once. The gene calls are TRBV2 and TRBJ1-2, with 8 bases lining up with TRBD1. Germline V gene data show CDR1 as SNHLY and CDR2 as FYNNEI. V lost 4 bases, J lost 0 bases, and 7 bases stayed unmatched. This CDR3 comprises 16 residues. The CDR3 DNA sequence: TGTGCCAGCAGTGTTATACAGGGGGGATCTAACTATGGCTACACCTTC. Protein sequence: CASSVIQGGSNYGYTF.

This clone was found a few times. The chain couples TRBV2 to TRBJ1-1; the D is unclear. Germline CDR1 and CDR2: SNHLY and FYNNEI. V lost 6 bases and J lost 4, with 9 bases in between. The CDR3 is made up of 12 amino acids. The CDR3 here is CASRASATEAFF. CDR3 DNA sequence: TGTGCCAGCAGGGCCTCGGCCACTGAAGCTTTCTTT.

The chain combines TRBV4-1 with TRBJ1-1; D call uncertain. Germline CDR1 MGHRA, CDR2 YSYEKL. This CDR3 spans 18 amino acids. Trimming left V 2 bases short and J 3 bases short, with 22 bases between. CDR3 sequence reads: CASSQREALVFGDTEAFF. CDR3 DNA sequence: TGCGCCAGCAGCCAAAGGGAGGCTTTGGTATTTGGGGACACTGAAGCTTTCTTT.

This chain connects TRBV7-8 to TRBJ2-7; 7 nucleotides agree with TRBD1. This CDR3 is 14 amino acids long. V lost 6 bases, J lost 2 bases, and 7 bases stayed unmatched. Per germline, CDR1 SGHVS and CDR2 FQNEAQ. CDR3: CASRVTGSAYEQYF. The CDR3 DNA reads TGTGCCAGCAGGGTGACAGGGAGTGCCTACGAGCAGTACTTC.

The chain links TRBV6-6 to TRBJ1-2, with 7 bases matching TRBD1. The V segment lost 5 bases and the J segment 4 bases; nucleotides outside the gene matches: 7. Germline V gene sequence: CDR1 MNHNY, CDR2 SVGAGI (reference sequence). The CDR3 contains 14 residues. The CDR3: CASSQTGLGYGYTF. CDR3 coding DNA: TGTGCCAGCAGTCAGACAGGGCTGGGCTATGGCTACACCTTC.

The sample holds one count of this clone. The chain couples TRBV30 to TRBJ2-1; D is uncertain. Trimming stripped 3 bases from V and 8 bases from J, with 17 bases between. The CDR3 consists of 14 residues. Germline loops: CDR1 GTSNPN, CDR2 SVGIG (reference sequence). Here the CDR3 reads CAWRPGPHGDEQFF. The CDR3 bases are TGTGCCTGGAGACCGGGCCCCCATGGCGATGAGCAGTTCTTC.

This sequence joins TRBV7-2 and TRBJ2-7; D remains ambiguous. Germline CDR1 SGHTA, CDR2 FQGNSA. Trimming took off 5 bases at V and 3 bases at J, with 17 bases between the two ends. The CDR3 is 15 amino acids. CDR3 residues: CASSPGFSRHYEQYF. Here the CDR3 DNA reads TGTGCCAGCAGCCCCGGGTTCTCAAGACACTACGAGCAGTACTTC.

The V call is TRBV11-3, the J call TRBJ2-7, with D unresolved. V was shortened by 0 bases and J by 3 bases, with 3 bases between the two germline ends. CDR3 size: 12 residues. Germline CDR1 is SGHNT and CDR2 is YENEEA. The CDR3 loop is CASSLDDYEQYF. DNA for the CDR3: TGTGCCAGCAGCTTAGATGACTACGAGCAGTACTTC.

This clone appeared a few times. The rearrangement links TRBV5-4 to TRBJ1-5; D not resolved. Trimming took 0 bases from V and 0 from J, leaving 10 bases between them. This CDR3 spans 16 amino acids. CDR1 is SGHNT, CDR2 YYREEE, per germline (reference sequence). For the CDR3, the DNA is TGTGCCAGCAGCTTGGACGGCGCTTATAGCAATCAGCCCCAGCATTTT. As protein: CASSLDGAYSNQPQHF.

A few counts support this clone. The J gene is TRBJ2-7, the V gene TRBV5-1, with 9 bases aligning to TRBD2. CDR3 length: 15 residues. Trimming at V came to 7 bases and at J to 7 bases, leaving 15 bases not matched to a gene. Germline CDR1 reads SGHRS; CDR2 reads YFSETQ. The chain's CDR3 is CASAPEPSGVGEQYF. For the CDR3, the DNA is TGCGCCAGCGCCCCGGAGCCTAGCGGGGTTGGGGAGCAGTACTTC.